Below are 7 T cell receptor beta chains sequenced from a single sample in a study of T cells in Graves' hyperthyroidism and ophthalmopathy. Amplification yielded TCR beta CDR3 regions, with RNA transcripts as the source. Carried out on the TCR CDR3, a first-round RT-PCR used the HTBI primer set. TCRdb re-derived calls from the multiplex PCR reads in MiXCR, one entry per CDR3 protein. The profile shows a few hundred thousand distinct CDR3 sequences, approximately 14% of them singletons. The sequencing input was blood. The receptors here all came from a woman aged 25 to 45 with Graves' hyperthyroidism.

This clonotype was seen many times. The rearrangement links TRBV12-3 or TRBV12-4 to TRBJ1-2, with D tentatively TRBD1 (5 bases). V was pared by 2 bases and J by 4 bases, with 8 bases between. The CDR3 is 13 residues long. The CDR3 loop is CASSLTGAYGYTF. CDR3 nucleotides: TGTGCCAGCAGTTTAACAGGAGCCTATGGCTACACCTTC.

The V gene is TRBV28, the J gene TRBJ1-1; D unclear. V lost 10 bases and J 7 bases, leaving 10 bases between the germline ends. There are 10 residues in the CDR3. The germline V gene encodes CDR1 MDHEN and CDR2 SYDVKM. CDR3 sequence: CATHGGEAFF. In nucleotides, the CDR3 is TGTGCCACCCATGGCGGTGAAGCTTTCTTT.

This clonotype was detected many times. The chain uses TRBV20-1 and TRBJ2-3; TRBD2 matches at 13 bases. From germline, CDR1 is DFQATT and CDR2 SNEGSKA (reference sequence). This CDR3 has 19 amino acids. Unmatched junction bases numbered 10, after V lost 0 bases and J lost 1 base. CDR3 sequence reads: CSARDIRTSGRVGTDTQYF. CDR3 nucleotide sequence: TGCAGTGCTAGAGATATAAGGACTAGCGGGAGAGTCGGCACAGATACGCAGTATTTT.

CDR3 protein: CATSTGTGMVGNTEAFF. The CDR3 region has the DNA TGTGCCACCAGTACCGGGACAGGGATGGTTGGGAACACTGAAGCTTTCTTT. The chain combines TRBV24-1 with TRBJ1-1; 9 bases line up with TRBD1. CDR1 is KGHDR, CDR2 SFDVKD, per germline. This CDR3 comprises 17 residues. V was clipped by 6 bases and J by 1 base; unmatched bases: 11.

This clonotype was counted a few times. J is TRBJ1-6 and V is TRBV28; the D is unclear. The CDR3 totals 14 residues. Trimming cost V 3 bases and J 5 bases, with 8 bases left between them. In germline, CDR1 is MDHEN, CDR2 SYDVKM. CDR3 DNA sequence: TGTGCCAGCAGTTTCAACAGAGATAATTCACCCCTCCACTTT. This encodes CASSFNRDNSPLHF.

V gene TRBV4-3 combines with J gene TRBJ2-1, with 9 bases aligning to TRBD1. Germline V lookup: CDR1 LGHNA, CDR2 YSLEER. The CDR3 is 20 amino acids. Losses at the gene ends were 0 bases for V and 0 bases for J; bases not matched to a gene: 12. The CDR3 loop reads CASSQDVVGGGQGSYNEQFF. For the CDR3, the DNA is TGCGCCAGCAGCCAAGATGTGGTGGGTGGGGGACAGGGCTCCTACAATGAGCAGTTCTTC.

This clonotype showed up many times. V is TRBV27 and J is TRBJ2-3; 8 bases fit TRBD1. Germline V lookup: CDR1 MNHEY, CDR2 SMNVEV (reference sequence). The CDR3 covers 17 residues. J was trimmed by 4 bases and V by 2 bases; bases with no gene match: 11. CDR3 in amino acids: CASSLPPGQAIADTQYF. The DNA of the CDR3 is TGTGCCAGCAGTTTACCTCCGGGACAGGCAATAGCAGATACGCAGTATTTT.